The clone carrying this T cell receptor beta chain was detected only a few times. Its target is not known. The sample belongs to a study of T cell repertoires in cytomegalovirus infection. TCRdb re-derived calls from the reads in MiXCR, one entry per CDR3 protein. The sample gives some 900,000 distinct CDR3 sequences, 32% of which show up once; over 10% is in the top ten. Looked up from germline, CDR1 is LNHNV and CDR2 is YYDKDF (reference sequence). The CDR3 length is 12 residues. Unmatched junction bases numbered 7, after V lost 10 bases and J lost 8 bases. Sequencing was performed on cultured CD8+ T cells from PBMCs, taken from culture after CMV antigen stimulation. The V gene is TRBV15, the J gene TRBJ2-1, with 8 bases fitting TRBD1. This receptor was obtained from a human donor in good health (CMV status not recorded). Some clones in this sample may be carry-over from other donors' samples. This CDR3 reads CASGQGRDEQFF. As DNA, the CDR3 is TGTGCCAGCGGACAGGGTAGGGATGAGCAGTTCTTC.